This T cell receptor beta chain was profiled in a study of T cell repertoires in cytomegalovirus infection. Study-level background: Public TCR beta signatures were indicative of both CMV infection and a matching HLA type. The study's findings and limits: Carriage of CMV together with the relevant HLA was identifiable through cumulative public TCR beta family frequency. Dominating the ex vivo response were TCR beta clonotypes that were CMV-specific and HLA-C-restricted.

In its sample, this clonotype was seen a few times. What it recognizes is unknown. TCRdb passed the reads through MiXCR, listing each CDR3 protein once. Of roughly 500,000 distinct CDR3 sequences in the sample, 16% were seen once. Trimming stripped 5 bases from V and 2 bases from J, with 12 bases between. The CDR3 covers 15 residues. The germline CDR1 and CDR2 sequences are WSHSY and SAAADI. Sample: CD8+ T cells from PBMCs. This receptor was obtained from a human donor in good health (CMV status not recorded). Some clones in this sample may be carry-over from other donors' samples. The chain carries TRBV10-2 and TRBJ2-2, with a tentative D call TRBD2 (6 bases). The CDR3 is CASSSGTPNTGELFF. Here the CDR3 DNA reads TGCGCCAGCAGTTCCGGGACTCCAAACACCGGGGAGCTGTTTTTT.